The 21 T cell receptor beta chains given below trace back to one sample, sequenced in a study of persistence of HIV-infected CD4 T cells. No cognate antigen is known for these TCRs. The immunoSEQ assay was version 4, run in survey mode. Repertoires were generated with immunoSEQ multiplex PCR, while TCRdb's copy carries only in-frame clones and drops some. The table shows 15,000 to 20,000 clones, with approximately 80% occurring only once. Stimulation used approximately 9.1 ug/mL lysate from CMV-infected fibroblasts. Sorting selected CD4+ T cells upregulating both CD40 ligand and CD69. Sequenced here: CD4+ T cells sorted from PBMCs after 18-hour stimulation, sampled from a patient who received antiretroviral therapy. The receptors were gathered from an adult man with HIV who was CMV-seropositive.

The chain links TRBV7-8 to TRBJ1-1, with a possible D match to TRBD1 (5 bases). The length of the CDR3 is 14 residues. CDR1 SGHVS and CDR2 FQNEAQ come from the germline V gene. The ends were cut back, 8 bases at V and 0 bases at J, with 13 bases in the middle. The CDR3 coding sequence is TGTGCCAGCCGCTGGGGGGTGATGAACACTGAAGCTTTCTTT. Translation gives CASRWGVMNTEAFF.

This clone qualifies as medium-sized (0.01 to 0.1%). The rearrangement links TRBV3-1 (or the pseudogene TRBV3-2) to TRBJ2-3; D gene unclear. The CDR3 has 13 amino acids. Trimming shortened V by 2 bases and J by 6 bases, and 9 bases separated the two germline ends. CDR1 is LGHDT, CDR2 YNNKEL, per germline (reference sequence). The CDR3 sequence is CASSQTTSDTQYF. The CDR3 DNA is TGTGCCAGCAGCCAAACCACCTCCGATACGCAGTATTTT.

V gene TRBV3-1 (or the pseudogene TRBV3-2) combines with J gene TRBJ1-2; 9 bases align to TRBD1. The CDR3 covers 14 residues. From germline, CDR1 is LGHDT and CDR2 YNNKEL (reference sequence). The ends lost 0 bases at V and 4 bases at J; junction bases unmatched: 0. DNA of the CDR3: TGTGCCAGCAGCCAAGAGGGACAGGGCTATGGCTACACCTTC. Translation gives CASSQEGQGYGYTF.

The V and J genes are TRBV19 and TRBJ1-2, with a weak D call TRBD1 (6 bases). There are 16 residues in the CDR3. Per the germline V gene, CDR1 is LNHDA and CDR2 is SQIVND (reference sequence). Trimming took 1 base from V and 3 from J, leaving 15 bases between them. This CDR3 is CASSIVGRDTHYGYTF. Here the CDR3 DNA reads TGTGCCAGTAGTATAGTCGGCAGGGACACTCACTATGGCTACACCTTC.

CDR3 coding DNA: TGCGCCAGCAGTCTTACAGGGAGCTCCTACAATGAGCAGTTCTTC. Translating it yields CASSLTGSSYNEQFF. This chain uses TRBV5-1 with TRBJ2-1; D possibly corresponds to TRBD1 (6 bases). Germline V gene sequence: CDR1 SGHRS, CDR2 YFSETQ. The germline V and J ends were trimmed by 5 bases and 0 bases, with 12 bases remaining between them. The CDR3 sequence is 15 residues long.

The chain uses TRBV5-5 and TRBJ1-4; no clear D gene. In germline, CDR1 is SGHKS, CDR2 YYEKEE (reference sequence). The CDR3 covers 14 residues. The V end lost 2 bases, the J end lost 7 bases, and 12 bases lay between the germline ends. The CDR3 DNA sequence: TGTGCCAGCAGCTTCACGGACGGCGGTGAAAAACTGTTTTTT. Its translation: CASSFTDGGEKLFF.

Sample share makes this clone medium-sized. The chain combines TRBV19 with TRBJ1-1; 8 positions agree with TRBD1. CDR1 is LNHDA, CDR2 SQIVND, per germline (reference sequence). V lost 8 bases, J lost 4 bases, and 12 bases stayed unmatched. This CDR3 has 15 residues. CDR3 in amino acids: CASVLGGGTGTEAFF. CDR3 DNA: TGTGCCAGTGTTCTAGGGGGCGGGACAGGCACTGAAGCTTTCTTT.

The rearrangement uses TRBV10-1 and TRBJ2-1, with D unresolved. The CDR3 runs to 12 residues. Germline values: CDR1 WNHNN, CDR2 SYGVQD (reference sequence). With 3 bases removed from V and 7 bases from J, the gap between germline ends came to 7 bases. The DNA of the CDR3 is TGCGCCAGCAGTGATCCTAAGAATGAGCAGTTCTTC. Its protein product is CASSDPKNEQFF.

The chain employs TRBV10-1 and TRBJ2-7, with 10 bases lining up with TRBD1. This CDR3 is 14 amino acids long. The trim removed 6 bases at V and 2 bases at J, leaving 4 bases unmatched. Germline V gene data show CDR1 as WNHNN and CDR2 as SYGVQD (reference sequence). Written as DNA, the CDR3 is TGCGCCAGCAGCTTGGGACAGGGGCCCTACGAGCAGTACTTC. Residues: CASSLGQGPYEQYF.

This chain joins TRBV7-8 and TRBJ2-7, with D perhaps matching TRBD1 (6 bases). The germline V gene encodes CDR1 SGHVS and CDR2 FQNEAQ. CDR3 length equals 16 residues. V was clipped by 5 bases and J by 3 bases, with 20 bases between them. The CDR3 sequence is CASSPDRGGEGYEQYF. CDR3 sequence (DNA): TGTGCCAGCAGCCCCGATCGAGGGGGAGAAGGCTACGAGCAGTACTTC.

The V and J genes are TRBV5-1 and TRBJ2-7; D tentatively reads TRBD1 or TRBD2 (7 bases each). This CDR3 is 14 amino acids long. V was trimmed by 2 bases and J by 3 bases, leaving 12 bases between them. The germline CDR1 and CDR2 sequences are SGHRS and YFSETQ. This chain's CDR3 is CASSLGRGLYEQYF. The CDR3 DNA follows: TGCGCCAGCAGCTTAGGGAGGGGGCTCTACGAGCAGTACTTC. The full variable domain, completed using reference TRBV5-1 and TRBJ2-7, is KAGVTQTPRYLIKTRGQQVTLSCSPISGHRSVSWYQQTPGQGLQFLFEYFSETQRNKGNFPGRFSGRQFSNSRSEMNVSTLELGDSALYLCASSLGRGLYEQYFGPGTRLTVT.

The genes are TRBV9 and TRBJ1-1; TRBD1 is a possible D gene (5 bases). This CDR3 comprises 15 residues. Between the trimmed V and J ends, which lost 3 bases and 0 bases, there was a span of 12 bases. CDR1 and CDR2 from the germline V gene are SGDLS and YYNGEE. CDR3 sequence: CASSASGSLNTEAFF. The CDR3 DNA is TGTGCCAGCAGCGCTTCAGGGAGTTTGAACACTGAAGCTTTCTTT.

CDR3 in amino acids: CASSESGLSGELFF. DNA for the CDR3: TGCGCCAGCAGTGAGTCGGGTTTATCGGGGGAGCTGTTTTTT. The rearrangement joins TRBV10-1 to TRBJ2-2; D unresolved. The CDR3 is 14 residues long. V lost 0 bases and J 8 bases, leaving 10 bases between the germline ends. Per germline, CDR1 WNHNN and CDR2 SYGVQD (reference sequence).

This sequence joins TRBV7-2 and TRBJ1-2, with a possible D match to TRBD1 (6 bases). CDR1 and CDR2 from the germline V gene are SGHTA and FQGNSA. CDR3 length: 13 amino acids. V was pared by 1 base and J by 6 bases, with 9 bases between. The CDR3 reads CASSLVNRDGYTF. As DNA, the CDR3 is TGTGCCAGCAGCTTAGTTAACAGGGATGGCTACACCTTC.

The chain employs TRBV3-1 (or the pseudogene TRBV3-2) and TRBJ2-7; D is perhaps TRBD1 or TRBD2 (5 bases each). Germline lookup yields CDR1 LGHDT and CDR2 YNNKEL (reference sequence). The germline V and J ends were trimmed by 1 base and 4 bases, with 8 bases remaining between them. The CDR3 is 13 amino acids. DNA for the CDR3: TGTGCCAGCAGCCAAGGTGGGGGATACGAGCAGTACTTC. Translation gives CASSQGGGYEQYF.

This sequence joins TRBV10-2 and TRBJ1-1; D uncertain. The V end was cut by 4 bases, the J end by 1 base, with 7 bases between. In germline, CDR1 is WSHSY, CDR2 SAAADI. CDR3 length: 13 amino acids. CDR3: CASSVWRNTEAFF. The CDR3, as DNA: TGCGCCAGCAGTGTGTGGAGGAACACTGAAGCTTTCTTT.

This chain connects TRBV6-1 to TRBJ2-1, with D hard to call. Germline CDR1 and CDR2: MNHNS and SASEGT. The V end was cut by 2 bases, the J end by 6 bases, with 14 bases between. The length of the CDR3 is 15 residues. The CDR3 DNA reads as TGTGCCAGCAGTGAAATGGTCTACCGGTCCAATGAGCAGTTCTTC. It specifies CASSEMVYRSNEQFF.

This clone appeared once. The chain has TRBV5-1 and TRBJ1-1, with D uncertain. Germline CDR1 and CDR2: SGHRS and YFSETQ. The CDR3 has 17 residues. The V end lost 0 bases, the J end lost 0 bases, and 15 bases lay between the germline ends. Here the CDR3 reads CASSLGALFSMNTEAFF. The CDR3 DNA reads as TGCGCCAGCAGCTTGGGGGCCCTCTTCTCGATGAACACTGAAGCTTTCTTT.

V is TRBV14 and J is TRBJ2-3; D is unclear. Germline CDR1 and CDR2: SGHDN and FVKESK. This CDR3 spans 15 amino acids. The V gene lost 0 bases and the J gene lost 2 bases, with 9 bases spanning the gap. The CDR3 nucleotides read TGTGCCAGCAGCCAAGAGCTAGGCAACACAGATACGCAGTATTTT. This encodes CASSQELGNTDTQYF.

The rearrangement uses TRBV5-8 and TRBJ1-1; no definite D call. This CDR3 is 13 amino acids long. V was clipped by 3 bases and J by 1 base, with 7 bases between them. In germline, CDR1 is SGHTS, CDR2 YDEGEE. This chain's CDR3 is CASSWAGNTEAFF. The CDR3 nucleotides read TGTGCCAGCAGCTGGGCCGGGAACACTGAAGCTTTCTTT.

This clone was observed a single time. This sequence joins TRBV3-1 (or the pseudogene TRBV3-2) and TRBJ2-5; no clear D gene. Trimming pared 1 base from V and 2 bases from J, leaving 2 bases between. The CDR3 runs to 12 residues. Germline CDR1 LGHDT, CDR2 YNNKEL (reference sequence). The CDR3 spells CASSQVQETQYF. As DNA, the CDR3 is TGTGCCAGCAGCCAAGTACAAGAGACCCAGTACTTC.